This TCR beta chain appears in the sequencing data of a study of technical replicates of blood from a handful of donors. The repertoire was sequenced with immunoSEQ multiplex PCR; TCRdb's copy has only in-frame clones and lacks some. Of some 77,000 clones listed, about nine tenths are singletons. The source is a human donor in good health. The material sequenced was T cells isolated from PBMCs.

This CDR3 is CAWMRGQGYTEAFF. The DNA of the CDR3 is TGTGCCTGGATGCGGGGACAGGGATACACTGAAGCTTTCTTT. The chain combines TRBV30 with TRBJ1-1; 9 bases agree with TRBD1. The CDR3 extends over 14 amino acids. V dropped 4 bases and J dropped 3; count of bases not matched to a gene: 6. In germline, CDR1 is GTSNPN, CDR2 SVGIG (reference sequence).